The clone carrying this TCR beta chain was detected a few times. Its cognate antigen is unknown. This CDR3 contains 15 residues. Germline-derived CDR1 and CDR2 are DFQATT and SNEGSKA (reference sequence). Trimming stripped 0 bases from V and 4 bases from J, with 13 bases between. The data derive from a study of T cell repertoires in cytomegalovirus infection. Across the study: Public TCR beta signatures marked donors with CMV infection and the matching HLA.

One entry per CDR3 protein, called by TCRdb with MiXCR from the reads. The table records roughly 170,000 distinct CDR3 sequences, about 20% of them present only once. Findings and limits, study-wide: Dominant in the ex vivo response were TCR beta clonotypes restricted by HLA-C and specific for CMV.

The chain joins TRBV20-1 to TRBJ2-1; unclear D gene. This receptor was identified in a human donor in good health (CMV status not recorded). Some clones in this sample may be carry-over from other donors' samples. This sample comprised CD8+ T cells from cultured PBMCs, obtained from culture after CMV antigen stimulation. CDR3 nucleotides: TGCAGTGCTAGAGATCCTGCTAGTGGATACAATGAGCAGTTCTTC. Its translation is CSARDPASGYNEQFF.